The 24 T cell receptor beta chains presented below share a single source sample, sequenced in a study of Ad26.COV2.S vaccination and SARS-CoV-2 variants. Profiling relied on immunoSEQ multiplex PCR, and the TCRdb table lists in-frame clones only, not all of them. The sample yields roughly 500,000 clones, about 88% seen once. Stated treatment: roughly 20 received Ad26.COV2.S at low or high dose, single or two shots; roughly five received placebo; per-sample allocation not given. At day 63 after the first vaccine or placebo injection, samples were drawn. Sequenced here: peripheral blood, sampled in a trial of Ad26.COV2.S vaccine versus placebo. These TCRs come from a person aged 18 to 65 who received the Ad26.COV2.S COVID-19 vaccine or a placebo.

The gene calls are TRBV5-8 and TRBJ2-6; weak D call: TRBD1 (6 bases). Looked up from germline, CDR1 is SGHTS and CDR2 is YDEGEE. V was trimmed by 6 bases and J by 3 bases, leaving 13 bases between them. The CDR3 is 15 amino acids. The CDR3 loop reads CASNQGFDGANVLTF. The CDR3 bases are TGTGCCAGCAACCAGGGGTTCGATGGGGCCAACGTCCTGACTTTC.

A few counts support this clone. This sequence joins TRBV18 and TRBJ2-3, with D hard to call. The CDR3 consists of 12 residues. CDR1 KGHSH and CDR2 LQKENI come from the germline V gene. V was cut by 4 bases and J by 2 bases, with 4 bases left in between. The CDR3 bases are TGTGCCAGCTCACTCCTCACAGATACGCAGTATTTT. It yields the protein CASSLLTDTQYF.

V is TRBV6-5 and J is TRBJ1-5; D unclear. Germline values: CDR1 MNHEY, CDR2 SVGAGI. The CDR3 has 12 residues. V dropped 8 bases and J dropped 4 bases, with 9 bases sitting between them. The CDR3 protein is CASGGRNQPQHF. DNA of the CDR3: TGTGCCAGCGGCGGGCGAAATCAGCCCCAGCATTTT.

This clone has only one observation. The CDR3 region is CASSNGLADSNEQFF. For the CDR3, the DNA is TGTGCCAGCAGCAATGGACTAGCGGACTCTAATGAGCAGTTCTTC. The chain has TRBV9 and TRBJ2-1, with 10 bases aligning to TRBD2. There are 15 residues in the CDR3. Germline V gene sequence: CDR1 SGDLS, CDR2 YYNGEE. V shed 4 bases and J 7 bases; nucleotides not matched to a gene: 8.

The chain recombines TRBV19 with TRBJ1-4, with unresolved D. The CDR3 totals 13 residues. Deletions cut 3 bases from V and 8 bases from J, with 10 bases between. Germline assignment: CDR1 LNHDA and CDR2 SQIVND (reference sequence). The CDR3 here is CASSIVVYEKLFF. The CDR3 DNA is TGTGCCAGTAGTATCGTCGTTTACGAAAAACTGTTTTTT.

This chain connects TRBV5-1 to TRBJ2-1, with 11 bases fitting TRBD2. The CDR3 sequence is 15 residues long. V lost 3 bases and J lost 7; bases outside the gene matches: 6. Germline loops: CDR1 SGHRS, CDR2 YFSETQ. The CDR3 loop is CASSWIAGGANEQFF. DNA for the CDR3: TGCGCCAGCAGCTGGATAGCGGGGGGGGCTAATGAGCAGTTCTTC. Full variable domain (outside the CDR3, taken from reference TRBV5-1 and TRBJ2-1): KAGVTQTPRYLIKTRGQQVTLSCSPISGHRSVSWYQQTPGQGLQFLFEYFSETQRNKGNFPGRFSGRQFSNSRSEMNVSTLELGDSALYLCASSWIAGGANEQFFGPGTRLTVL.

V usage is TRBV5-1 and J usage is TRBJ2-1, with unresolved D. The CDR3 contains 15 residues. V dropped 4 bases and J dropped 7 bases, with 18 bases sitting between them. Germline values: CDR1 SGHRS, CDR2 YFSETQ. CDR3 nucleotides: TGCGCCAGCAGCCTCGGCCGGACCTTAGGGAATGAGCAGTTCTTC. Amino acid sequence: CASSLGRTLGNEQFF.

The rearrangement links TRBV5-1 to TRBJ2-1, with 8 nucleotides matching TRBD1. The CDR3 consists of 14 residues. Germline loops: CDR1 SGHRS, CDR2 YFSETQ. Losses at the gene ends were 4 bases for V and 7 bases for J; bases not matched to a gene: 7. The CDR3 DNA follows: TGCGCCAGCAGCCCCGGACAGGGACGGAATGAGCAGTTCTTC. Amino acids: CASSPGQGRNEQFF.

Note on this clone: The same CDR3 can be traced to other DNA sequences in this sample. CDR3 amino acids: CASSVDLDQPQHF. CDR3 sequence (DNA): TGTGCCAGCAGCGTGGACTTAGATCAGCCCCAGCATTTT. J is TRBJ1-5 and V is TRBV9; D is unresolved. The V gene lost 2 bases and the J gene lost 5 bases, with 8 bases spanning the gap. Germline CDR1 SGDLS, CDR2 YYNGEE. This CDR3 contains 13 residues.

J is TRBJ2-7 and V is TRBV28; TRBD2 might be the D (6 bases). The CDR3 runs to 14 residues. V shed 4 bases and J shed 7 bases, with 17 bases lying between them. Looked up from germline, CDR1 is MDHEN and CDR2 is SYDVKM. The CDR3: CASSWLAGPGEQYF. CDR3 nucleotides: TGTGCCAGCAGTTGGCTTGCGGGGCCCGGGGAGCAGTACTTC.

This rearrangement joins TRBV19 to TRBJ1-1, with a tentative D call TRBD1 (5 bases). Trimming left V 4 bases short and J 2 bases short, with 11 bases between. Per germline, CDR1 LNHDA and CDR2 SQIVND (reference sequence). CDR3 length equals 14 residues. The CDR3 is CASSRKTANTEAFF. In DNA form, the CDR3 reads TGTGCCAGTAGTAGAAAGACAGCCAACACTGAAGCTTTCTTT.

The CDR3 DNA follows: TGTGCCACCAGTCAGAGAGTTTCGGGGATCGATGAGCAGTTCTTC. Encoded protein: CATSQRVSGIDEQFF. The genes are TRBV15 and TRBJ2-1, with D maybe TRBD2 (5 bases). V was shortened by 6 bases and J by 8 bases, with 20 bases between the two germline ends. This CDR3 has 15 residues. Germline V gene sequence: CDR1 LNHNV, CDR2 YYDKDF (reference sequence).

This chain links TRBV25-1 with TRBJ2-2, with 12 bases lining up with TRBD2. Germline trimming cut 5 bases from V and 8 bases from J; bases unmatched to any gene: 3. The CDR3 length is 14 residues. The germline V gene has CDR1 MGHDK and CDR2 SYGVNS. CDR3 loop: CASSPSGRAGELFF. Written as DNA, the CDR3 is TGTGCCAGCAGTCCTAGCGGGAGGGCTGGGGAGCTGTTTTTT. The full variable domain, its missing parts supplied by reference TRBV25-1 and TRBJ2-2, is EADIYQTPRYLVIGTGKKITLECSQTMGHDKMYWYQQDPGMELHLIHYSYGVNSTEKGDLSSESTVSRIRTEHFPLTLESARPSHTSQYLCASSPSGRAGELFFGEGSRLTVL.

The CDR3 coding sequence is TGTGCCAGCAGGGAGACCAATAATGAAAAACTGTTTTTT. Translation gives CASRETNNEKLFF. The chain employs TRBV2 and TRBJ1-4; D not resolved. CDR3 size: 13 residues. Trimming removed 6 bases at V and 4 bases at J, with 9 bases between. Germline V gene data show CDR1 as SNHLY and CDR2 as FYNNEI.

This clone has a single count. J is TRBJ1-1 and V is TRBV7-9, with D unclear. This CDR3 comprises 14 residues. Germline lookup yields CDR1 SEHNR and CDR2 FQNEAQ (reference sequence). Trimming stripped 5 bases from V and 0 bases from J, with 10 bases between. The CDR3 loop is CASSQQLLNTEAFF. The CDR3 DNA follows: TGTGCCAGCAGCCAACAGCTCTTGAACACTGAAGCTTTCTTT.

The genes are TRBV29-1 and TRBJ2-7; D possibly corresponds to TRBD1 (6 bases). V lost 7 bases, J lost 2 bases, and 15 bases lay in between. Germline V gene data show CDR1 as SQVTM and CDR2 as ANQGSEA. The CDR3 runs 13 residues. The CDR3 loop is CSATGIYTYEQYF. The CDR3 coding sequence is TGCAGCGCGACAGGAATATATACCTACGAGCAGTACTTC.

The V call is TRBV19, the J call TRBJ1-4, with 10 nucleotides matching TRBD1. The CDR3 consists of 13 residues. The germline gives CDR1 LNHDA, CDR2 SQIVND (reference sequence). V was clipped by 6 bases and J by 11 bases; unmatched bases: 6. Written as DNA, the CDR3 is TGTGCCAGTAGCCGACAGGGGGCGGAGAAACTGTTTTTT. Translation: CASSRQGAEKLFF.

The V call is TRBV7-9, the J call TRBJ2-3, with 9 bases lining up with TRBD1. V was pared by 5 bases and J by 3 bases, with 9 bases of the junction left unmatched. CDR1 is SEHNR, CDR2 FQNEAQ, per germline (reference sequence). CDR3 length: 16 residues. Written as DNA, the CDR3 is TGTGCCAGCAGCGTGCGGGACAGGGACTTAACAGATACGCAGTATTTT. It specifies CASSVRDRDLTDTQYF.

V is TRBV4-3 and J is TRBJ1-2, with 8 positions matching TRBD1. The CDR3 runs 14 residues. Per germline, CDR1 LGHNA and CDR2 YSLEER. Unmatched junction bases numbered 5, after V lost 0 bases and J lost 8 bases. The DNA of the CDR3 is TGCGCCAGCAGCCAAGAGGGCAGGGGGCGAGGCTACACCTTC. Its translation is CASSQEGRGRGYTF.

The chain has TRBV4-3 and TRBJ2-5; 7 bases line up with TRBD2. The ends lost 0 bases at V and 5 bases at J; junction bases unmatched: 9. CDR1 and CDR2 from the germline V gene are LGHNA and YSLEER. The CDR3 covers 16 residues. CDR3 residues: CASSQDWEGRGETQYF. The DNA of the CDR3 is TGCGCCAGCAGCCAAGACTGGGAGGGCCGGGGTGAGACCCAGTACTTC.

This clone was seen only a few times. The gene calls are TRBV27 and TRBJ2-3; 9 bases fit TRBD2. In germline, CDR1 is MNHEY, CDR2 SMNVEV (reference sequence). The CDR3 is 18 amino acids. The V segment lost 0 bases and the J segment 2 bases; nucleotides outside the gene matches: 9. The CDR3 DNA follows: TGTGCCAGCAGTTTATCCAACCCGGGACTAGCAACCACAGATACGCAGTATTTT. It is translated as CASSLSNPGLATTDTQYF.

The rearrangement uses TRBV7-2 and TRBJ1-6; 12 nucleotides match TRBD1. V dropped 5 bases and J dropped 6; count of bases not matched to a gene: 5. CDR1 SGHTA and CDR2 FQGNSA come from the germline V gene. The CDR3 consists of 16 residues. The CDR3 is CASSRGTGGGNSPLHF. The CDR3, as DNA: TGTGCCAGCAGCAGAGGGACAGGGGGCGGTAATTCACCCCTCCACTTT.

The chain carries TRBV6-5 and TRBJ1-2, with TRBD1 identical over 7 bases. Unmatched junction bases numbered 4, after V lost 2 bases and J lost 4 bases. The germline V gene has CDR1 MNHEY and CDR2 SVGAGI. The CDR3 contains 14 residues. CDR3: CASSYDRESYGYTF. The DNA for the CDR3 is TGTGCCAGCAGTTACGACAGGGAGTCCTATGGCTACACCTTC.

This clone has only one observation. This chain links TRBV11-3 with TRBJ1-1; possible D gene TRBD1, 5 bases. CDR1 SGHNT and CDR2 YENEEA come from the germline V gene. CDR3 length: 14 amino acids. V lost 3 bases and J 0 bases, leaving 8 bases between the germline ends. CDR3 in amino acids: CASSLRGMNTEAFF. For the CDR3, the DNA is TGTGCCAGCAGCTTGCGGGGGATGAACACTGAAGCTTTCTTT.